The 19 T cell receptor beta chains below come from one sample, sequenced in a study of T cells after yellow fever vaccination (dated by TCRdb to between 2018 and 2021). The label giving this sample's treatment or condition can be read as: live attenuated yellow fever vaccine strain. To prepare the library, 5' RACE was applied. This sample was sequenced with an Illumina HiSeq 2500. TCRdb cleaned the public reads at Q25 with fastp, built clones with MiXCR and kept in-frame beta chains. Entries that share a CDR3 protein sequence are merged under the most common genes and DNA. Across this sample there are hundreds of thousands of distinct CDR3 sequences, with 7.5% to 9% seen only once. Of the sample, more than 15% is held by the ten largest clones. This material consisted of PBMCs, taken on the day of the first yellow fever vaccination. The receptor source for this set is a young man who received the YFV17D yellow fever vaccine.

The chain is built from TRBV24-1 and TRBJ2-7; D is possibly TRBD1 or TRBD2 (5 bases each). Germline V gene lookup returns CDR1 KGHDR and CDR2 SFDVKD. V lost 2 bases, J lost 0 bases, and 10 bases lay in between. The CDR3 runs to 15 residues. This CDR3 reads CATSDWGKSSYEQYF. DNA for the CDR3: TGTGCCACCAGTGATTGGGGGAAGAGCTCCTACGAGCAGTACTTC.

This clonotype was observed a handful of times. The chain uses TRBV18 and TRBJ2-1; 10 bases map to TRBD1. V shed 10 bases, J shed 5 bases, and the junction held 2 bases outside the gene matches. The germline gives CDR1 KGHSH, CDR2 LQKENI. The CDR3 spans 12 residues. This CDR3 reads CATGTGDNEQFF. As DNA, the CDR3 is TGTGCCACCGGGACAGGGGACAATGAGCAGTTCTTC.

This chain connects TRBV7-2 to TRBJ2-7, with 7 bases fitting TRBD1. J lost 6 bases, V lost 5 bases, and 10 bases had no gene match. This CDR3 region has 14 residues. From germline, CDR1 is SGHTA and CDR2 FQGNSA. CDR3 loop: CASSPLGTVAEQYV. The DNA of the CDR3 is TGTGCCAGCAGCCCGCTCGGGACAGTTGCCGAGCAGTACGTC.

V usage is TRBV29-1 and J usage is TRBJ2-7, with 9 bases that match TRBD1. Germline lookup yields CDR1 SQVTM and CDR2 ANQGSEA. CDR3 size: 12 residues. The V segment lost 6 bases and the J segment 7 bases; nucleotides outside the gene matches: 7. In DNA, the CDR3 is TGCAGCGTGGGGACAGGGTCTGGGGAGCAGTACTTC. This codes for CSVGTGSGEQYF.

This clonotype appeared a few times. The V call is TRBV30, the J call TRBJ2-7; no clear D gene. The CDR3 is 11 amino acids. V dropped 6 bases and J dropped 3 bases, with 9 bases sitting between them. Germline V gene data show CDR1 as GTSNPN and CDR2 as SVGIG (reference sequence). CDR3 in amino acids: CACDGDYEQYF. The CDR3 coding sequence is TGTGCCTGTGACGGCGACTACGAGCAGTACTTC.

V gene TRBV5-1 combines with J gene TRBJ2-5, with TRBD2 matching 10 bases. J was trimmed by 4 bases and V by 1 base; bases with no gene match: 7. Germline V gene sequence: CDR1 SGHRS, CDR2 YFSETQ. The CDR3 is 16 residues long. The CDR3 loop is CASSLRSGGASETQYF. The CDR3 DNA reads TGCGCCAGCAGCTTGCGGAGCGGGGGGGCCTCAGAGACCCAGTACTTC. Variable domain in full (rest from reference TRBV5-1 and TRBJ2-5): KAGVTQTPRYLIKTRGQQVTLSCSPISGHRSVSWYQQTPGQGLQFLFEYFSETQRNKGNFPGRFSGRQFSNSRSEMNVSTLELGDSALYLCASSLRSGGASETQYFGPGTRLLVL.

This clonotype was recorded many times. The chain employs TRBV5-1 and TRBJ2-7; 8 bases are shared with TRBD2. The V gene end was trimmed by 4 bases and the J gene end by 3 bases; junction bases not matched to a gene: 9. Germline assignment: CDR1 SGHRS and CDR2 YFSETQ. CDR3 length: 15 amino acids. CDR3 region: CASSASGTRLYEQYF. The CDR3 DNA is TGCGCCAGCAGCGCCTCCGGGACTAGGCTCTACGAGCAGTACTTC.

The V call is TRBV7-9, the J call TRBJ1-6; possibly TRBD1 for D (5 bases). Germline CDR1 SEHNR, CDR2 FQNEAQ (reference sequence). CDR3 length: 15 amino acids. The V end lost 0 bases, the J end lost 6 bases, and 9 bases lay between the germline ends. The CDR3 protein is CASSLAGTGNSPLHF. The CDR3, as DNA: TGTGCCAGCAGCTTAGCCGGGACGGGTAATTCACCCCTCCACTTT.

This clonotype was recorded many times. This rearrangement joins TRBV3-1 to TRBJ1-1, with D hard to call. Deletions cut 2 bases from V and 11 bases from J, with 15 bases between. The CDR3 spans 13 residues. CDR1 is LGHDT and CDR2 is YNNKEL in the germline V gene (reference sequence). The CDR3 is CASSQTQLEAAFF. In DNA, the CDR3 is TGTGCCAGCAGCCAAACTCAGCTAGAAGCGGCTTTCTTT.

This clonotype was found a few times. The chain couples TRBV10-3 to TRBJ2-5; tentative D call: TRBD2 (7 bases). Trimming removed 0 bases from V and 5 bases from J, with 16 bases in between. Germline-derived CDR1 and CDR2 are ENHRY and SYGVKD. This CDR3 comprises 16 residues. CDR3 sequence reads: CAISESTGRGPETQYF. As DNA, the CDR3 is TGTGCCATCAGTGAGTCGACGGGGCGGGGGCCTGAGACCCAGTACTTC.

In its sample, this clonotype was seen a few times. The chain uses TRBV4-3 and TRBJ2-3; D is ambiguous. Germline CDR1 LGHNA, CDR2 YSLEER. Deletions cut 3 bases from V and 2 bases from J, with 6 bases between. The CDR3 consists of 13 residues. The CDR3 DNA reads as TGCGCCAGCAGCCACCGTTTCACAGATACGCAGTATTTT. Translated, it gives CASSHRFTDTQYF.

This clonotype occurred a few times. CDR3 loop: CSAQTPQSAEQYF. Here the CDR3 DNA reads TGCAGCGCCCAGACCCCTCAATCGGCCGAGCAGTACTTC. The chain recombines TRBV29-1 with TRBJ2-7; D unresolved. This CDR3 region has 13 residues. The germline V gene encodes CDR1 SQVTM and CDR2 ANQGSEA. Trimming took 7 bases from V and 6 from J, leaving 19 bases between them.

This clonotype came up a few times. V gene TRBV7-2 combines with J gene TRBJ1-6; D not resolved. Germline V gene data show CDR1 as SGHTA and CDR2 as FQGNSA. The CDR3 runs 12 residues. Deletions cut 6 bases from V and 10 bases from J, with 10 bases between. The CDR3 sequence: CASRAQGSPLHF. The DNA for the CDR3 is TGTGCCAGCAGAGCGCAAGGGTCACCCCTCCACTTT.

J is TRBJ1-6 and V is TRBV5-1; a weak D match, TRBD1 (6 bases). The CDR3 has 14 amino acids. Trimming took 5 bases from V and 7 from J, leaving 13 bases between them. Germline loops: CDR1 SGHRS, CDR2 YFSETQ. CDR3 protein: CASSREGDNSPLHF. The CDR3 DNA sequence: TGCGCCAGCAGTCGAGAGGGGGACAATTCACCCCTCCACTTT.

CDR3 sequence reads: CSVVSRGENEAFF. The DNA for the CDR3 is TGCAGCGTTGTCTCGCGGGGAGAAAATGAAGCTTTCTTT. The chain employs TRBV29-1 and TRBJ1-1; D not certain. V was pared by 4 bases and J by 7 bases, with 16 bases between. Germline V gene lookup returns CDR1 SQVTM and CDR2 ANQGSEA. The CDR3 is made up of 13 amino acids.

V is TRBV2 and J is TRBJ1-6; 7 bases map to TRBD1. Looked up from germline, CDR1 is SNHLY and CDR2 is FYNNEI. The trim removed 6 bases at V and 8 bases at J, leaving 10 bases unmatched. This CDR3 is 15 amino acids long. The CDR3 protein is CASSADRASHSPLHF. Written as DNA, the CDR3 is TGTGCCAGCAGCGCAGACAGGGCCTCTCATTCACCCCTCCACTTT.

Ten or more counts support this clonotype. The V call is TRBV6-2 or TRBV6-3, the J call TRBJ2-7; D not certain. Germline V gives CDR1 MNHEY, CDR2 SVGEGT. The CDR3 consists of 14 residues. The V end lost 2 bases, the J end lost 2 bases, and 10 bases lay between the germline ends. The CDR3 loop is CASSYHTTTYEQYF. The CDR3 nucleotides are TGTGCCAGCAGTTACCACACTACTACCTACGAGCAGTACTTC.

For this clonotype: A clone one base away is much larger, so this may be a read error. The rearrangement uses TRBV21-1 and TRBJ2-2; the table calls TRBD2, which could not be checked here. TRBV21-1 corresponds to a pseudogene. The CDR3 totals 16 residues. The CDR3 loop is CACSKALAGNTGELFF. DNA for the CDR3: TGTGCCTGCAGCAAAGCGCTAGCGGGGAACACCGGGGAGCTGTTTTTT.

The V and J genes are TRBV18 and TRBJ2-7; TRBD1 is a possible D gene (5 bases). V was shortened by 3 bases and J by 2 bases, with 17 bases between the two germline ends. From germline, CDR1 is KGHSH and CDR2 LQKENI. The CDR3 extends over 16 amino acids. CDR3 loop: CASSPRDRVSTYEQYF. Written as DNA, the CDR3 is TGTGCCAGCTCACCCCGAGACAGAGTTTCTACCTACGAGCAGTACTTC.